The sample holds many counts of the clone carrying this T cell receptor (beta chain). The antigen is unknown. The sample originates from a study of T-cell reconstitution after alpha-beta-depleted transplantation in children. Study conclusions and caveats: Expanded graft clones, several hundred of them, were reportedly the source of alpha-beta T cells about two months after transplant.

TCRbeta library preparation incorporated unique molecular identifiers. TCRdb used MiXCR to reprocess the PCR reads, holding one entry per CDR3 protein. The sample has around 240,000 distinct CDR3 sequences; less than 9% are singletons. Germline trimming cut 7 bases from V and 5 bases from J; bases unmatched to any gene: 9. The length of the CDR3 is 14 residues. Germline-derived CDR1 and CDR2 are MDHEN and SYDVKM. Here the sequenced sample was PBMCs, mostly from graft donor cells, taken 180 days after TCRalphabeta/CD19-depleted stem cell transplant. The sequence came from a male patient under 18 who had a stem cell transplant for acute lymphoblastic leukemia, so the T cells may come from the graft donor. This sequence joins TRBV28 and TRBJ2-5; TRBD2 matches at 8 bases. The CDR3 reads CASTLGRAGETQYF. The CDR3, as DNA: TGTGCCAGCACTCTCGGGAGGGCCGGGGAGACCCAGTACTTC.